This TCR beta chain was sequenced in a study of beta chain features in type 1 diabetes. The overall study: Age and gender were similar between patients and healthy donors, as were cell yields. Regarding the study as a whole: People with Type 1 diabetes carried modestly yet significantly shorter TCRB CDR3s in all four CD4+ subsets.

CDR1 is SGHDT, CDR2 YYEEEE, per germline. The CDR3 is 17 residues long. Trimming took 0 bases from V and 5 from J, leaving 18 bases between them. The authors reverse transcribed all of the isolated RNA, so sequencing captured expressed TCRB transcripts. Repertoires were generated with immunoSEQ multiplex PCR, while TCRdb's copy carries only in-frame clones and drops some. The sample contains about 640,000 clones, 9.5% to 15% of which appear only once. As regards this clone: Its target is unknown.

The chain couples TRBV5-6 to TRBJ1-5; unclear D gene. The TCR sequence derives from a man aged 25 to 45 with type 1 diabetes. Sequenced material: naive CD4+ T cells from blood. The DNA of the CDR3 is TGTGCCAGCAGCTTGGATGGGTCTTCCTATGACCATCAGCCCCAGCATTTT. The encoded protein is CASSLDGSSYDHQPQHF.